The sequence of this T cell receptor (beta chain) was determined in a study of blood T cell repertoires in COVID-19 (dated by TCRdb to 2019 to 2021). Background on the whole study: Samples from collaborators originated in the United States, Italy and Spain and spanned both the acute and convalescent phases of COVID-19. The dataset comprised deeply sampled blood TCRbeta repertoires from subjects exposed to, actively infected with, or recovered from COVID-19. The sample metadata nearly always contained a de-identified subject ID, COVID-19 status, age in years and sex. The material from the prospective study consisted of cDNA or gDNA derived from T cells, B-cell-depleted T cells, or PBMCs. The samples were drawn from the first 160 participants of the ongoing ImmuneRACE study and from 1,254 subjects provided by 6 global collaborators. Where available, HLA class I and class II types were obtained from metadata supplied by the sample provider rather than from assay-based typing. The repertoires were released in a freely available public database intended as a resource for research on the immune response to SARS-CoV-2. Overall study results and their limits: Clinical and demographic metadata were provided uncurated, with the amount varying by source and participant.

This clone was detected a few times. Its recognized antigen is unknown. It has no much larger one-base neighbor in the sample; base qualities were not kept. TCRbeta CDR3 regions were amplified from genomic DNA using the immunoSEQ Assay, a bias-controlled multiplex PCR. In the authors' own workflow: The number of nucleated cells in each sample was estimated from the amplification of reference gene primers within the assay. To quantify the absolute abundance of each unique TCRbeta CDR3 rearrangement, sequence reads were collapsed and filtered. For each sample, productive Simpson clonality was calculated by taking the square root of Simpson's diversity index across productive rearrangements. Sourced from immuneACCESS, this table was stored by TCRdb with only in-frame sequences that have V and J called. A share of the clones is absent; for the studies checked, an unresolved V gene accounts for under half, and the remainder has no known explanation. V, J and clone size are those of that table, while D and trimming were read from the DNA. The sample data list 20,000 to 30,000 clones, and almost 90% of these were observed just once. Approximately 7.6% of the sample comes from the top ten.

Whole blood was collected in K2EDTA tubes by collaborating institutions according to the institutions' own protocols. For TCRbeta analysis, collaborators shipped samples in one of three forms: frozen whole blood, isolated PBMCs, or DNA extracted from either of those sample types. The CDR3 numbers 11 residues from cysteine through phenylalanine. This entry keeps only the CDR3 DNA: 33 bases, framed from base 1. CDR1 and CDR2 were assigned from the germline V gene (reference sequence) as SEHNR and FQNEAQ. The V and J ends are trimmed by 3 bases and 7 bases, leaving 7 bases between them. The sequence was collected from a human donor in a cohort sampled during active COVID-19. Sequenced material: peripheral blood. The rearranged chain carries TRBV7-9 and TRBJ2-7; the D gene is not confidently resolved. In nucleotides, the sequence is TGTGCCAGCAGCTTTGAGAGGGAGCAGTACTTC. This yields the protein CASSFEREQYF.